These T cell receptor beta chains were read from a single sample in a study of shared clonotypes between healthy human individuals. Method: immunoSEQ multiplex PCR; TCRdb's copy keeps in-frame clones and lacks some. The table records some 2.4 million clones, 93% of them present only once. The specimen was naive CD4+ T cells from PBMCs. The receptors originated from a man aged 18 to 29 in good health. Some clones in this sample may be carry-over from other donors' samples. CDR3s include the opening cysteine and the closing phenylalanine or tryptophan. The order of the fields is V gene, J gene, clone size, D gene, CDR3 DNA, CDR3 protein. A D gene is named only where the DNA matches it firmly. Not all rows give a size; the values are once, few, many and, for expanded clones, a class.

TRBV4-2	TRBJ2-3	.	.	TGTGCCAGCAGCCAAGAAACGGAGGTGGGCACAGATACGCAGTATTTT	CASSQETEVGTDTQYF
TRBV2	TRBJ2-1	.	.	TGTGCCAGCGGGGATGGAGGGGAAAGGGTTGAGCAGTTCTTC	CASGDGGERVEQFF
TRBV5-1	TRBJ2-3	.	TRBD2	TGCGCCAGCAGCTCGGGGACTAGCGCGGGAGATACGCAGTATTTT	CASSSGTSAGDTQYF
TRBV11-3	TRBJ2-3	.	TRBD2	TGTGCCAGCAGCTTCTCTAGCGGGAGCGTAGATACGCAGTATTTT	CASSFSSGSVDTQYF
TRBV7-3	TRBJ2-1	.	TRBD2	TGTGCCAGCAGTCGTCTAGCGGGAGAAGAGCAGTTCTTC	CASSRLAGEEQFF
TRBV7-3	TRBJ2-5	.	TRBD1	TGTGCCAGCAGCTTAACCGTGGGACAGGGGCGGGCGACCCAGTACTTC	CASSLTVGQGRATQYF
TRBV7-2	TRBJ2-1	.	.	TGTGCCAGCAGCTTAGTTTCGCGGGATGGTGGTGAGCAGTTCTTC	CASSLVSRDGGEQFF
TRBV18	TRBJ1-5	.	.	TGTGCCAGCTCAGGAGGATTGAGAGATCCCCAGCATTTT	CASSGGLRDPQHF
TRBV10-3	TRBJ1-3	.	.	TGTGCCATCTCCGCGGATTACTCTGGAAACACCATATATTTT	CAISADYSGNTIYF
TRBV5-1	TRBJ1-4	.	.	TGCGCCAGCAGCCTGGGAACCGTTAATCCTGAAAAACTGTTTTTT	CASSLGTVNPEKLFF
TRBV6-5	TRBJ2-3	.	TRBD2	TGTGCCAGCAGAAGAGGACTAGCGGGATTGCAGTATTTT	CASRRGLAGLQYF
TRBV14	TRBJ1-2	.	.	TGTGCCAGCAGCCAAGGGTCCTTTTATGGCTACACCTTC	CASSQGSFYGYTF
TRBV5-1	TRBJ1-4	.	.	TGCGCCAGCAGAACGTCCCCCAGGGAAATAAGTGAAAAACTGTTTTTT	CASRTSPREISEKLFF
TRBV28	TRBJ2-3	.	TRBD1	TGTGCCAGCACAGACGGGGACAGGCTGGAGTATTTT	CASTDGDRLEYF
TRBV5-1	TRBJ1-2	.	.	TGCGCCAGCAGCTTGGCACCTAATACTAACTATGGCTACACCTTC	CASSLAPNTNYGYTF
TRBV7-3	TRBJ2-3	.	TRBD2	TGTGCCACAAGCTCCATGGCGGGAGGAACAGATACGCAGTATTTT	CATSSMAGGTDTQYF
TRBV6-4	TRBJ1-1	.	.	TGTGCCAGCAGTCAACAGGTGAACACTGAAGCTTTCTTT	CASSQQVNTEAFF
TRBV5-8	TRBJ2-3	.	.	TGTGCCAGCAGCTCCCGGGGCACCACAGATACGCAGTATTTT	CASSSRGTTDTQYF
TRBV6-5	TRBJ2-6	.	TRBD2	TGTGCCATCAGAGGCGGGAGCTCTGGGGCCAACGTCCTGACTTTC	CAIRGGSSGANVLTF
TRBV13	TRBJ1-1	.	.	TGTGCCAGCACCCAAGGGGGGACACTAGTAGTGAACACTGAAGCTTTCTTT	CASTQGGTLVVNTEAFF
TRBV30	TRBJ2-2	.	TRBD2	TGTGCCGGAGGACCGGGAGCGGGGACCGGGGAGCTGTTTTTT	CAGGPGAGTGELFF
TRBV28	TRBJ2-7	.	TRBD2	TGTGCCAGCAGTTTATCCCCTCACGCTAGCGGCCCCTCTAAGGAGCAGTACTTC	CASSLSPHASGPSKEQYF
TRBV29-1	TRBJ1-2	.	TRBD1	TGCAGCGTTGGAACAGGGGGATTCTATGGCTACACCTTC	CSVGTGGFYGYTF
TRBV7-2	TRBJ1-3	once	.	TGTGCCAGCAGCCCCGGAGGGGGGTACACCATATATTTT	CASSPGGGYTIYF
TRBV6-1	TRBJ2-7	.	.	TGTGCCAGCAGTGAGGCGGGACCCCGTTACGAGCAGTACTTC	CASSEAGPRYEQYF
TRBV7-9	TRBJ1-2	.	.	TGTGCCAGCAGCTTTCTCGCACAGTCCCTTGACTATGGCTACACCTTC	CASSFLAQSLDYGYTF
TRBV5-1	TRBJ2-1	once	TRBD2	TGCGCCAGCAGCTTGGAATTAGCGGGAAACAATGAGCAGTTCTTC	CASSLELAGNNEQFF
TRBV5-1	TRBJ2-5	.	TRBD2	TGCGCCAGCAGCAGACTAGCGGGACTGGGCCAAGAGACCCAGTACTTC	CASSRLAGLGQETQYF
TRBV10-1	TRBJ2-1	.	TRBD1	TGCGCCAGCAGTGAGTCCGGGACAGGGGGTTTCGATGAGCAGTTCTTC	CASSESGTGGFDEQFF
TRBV19	TRBJ2-7	.	TRBD1	TGTGCCAGTAGTAAGGACAGGGCAACGCGGTACTTC	CASSKDRATRYF
TRBV6-4	TRBJ1-5	few	.	TGTGCCAGCAGGGACGGAATTAGCCAGCCCCAGCATTTT	CASRDGISQPQHF
TRBV27	TRBJ2-3	.	TRBD2	TGTGCCAGCAGTCCCCGCCGCGTAGCGGGAGGGGAGTCAGATACGCAGTATTTT	CASSPRRVAGGESDTQYF
TRBV7-6	TRBJ1-2	once	.	TGTGCCAGCAGCTTAGAACGGGCAGCTGGCTACACCTTC	CASSLERAAGYTF
TRBV7-6	TRBJ2-7	.	.	TGTGCCAGCAGCCCCGGGACGGAGCAGTACTTC	CASSPGTEQYF
TRBV18	TRBJ1-3	.	TRBD1	TGTGCCAGCTCACAAGGAACAGGGGAAGGAAACACCATATATTTT	CASSQGTGEGNTIYF
TRBV27	TRBJ2-1	.	TRBD2	TGTGCCAGCAGGGGACTAGCCGGCAATGAGCAGTTCTTC	CASRGLAGNEQFF
TRBV7-8	TRBJ1-5	.	TRBD1	TGTGCCAGCAGCCTCGGGACAGGGGAGTATCAGCCCCAGCATTTT	CASSLGTGEYQPQHF
TRBV5-1	TRBJ2-2	.	TRBD2	TGCGCCAGCAGCGGGGGACTAGCGGCGAACACCGGGGAGCTGTTTTTT	CASSGGLAANTGELFF
TRBV5-1	TRBJ2-7	.	.	TGCGCCAGCAGCTTCGGAGGGGACTCCTACGAGCAGTACTTC	CASSFGGDSYEQYF
TRBV5-1	TRBJ2-7	.	.	TGCGCCAGCAGAATTAATCCCTCGACCTACGAGCAGTACTTC	CASRINPSTYEQYF
TRBV5-4	TRBJ2-3	few	.	TGTGCCAGCAGCTTGGATAGCACAGATACGCAGTATTTT	CASSLDSTDTQYF
TRBV5-1	TRBJ2-5	.	TRBD2	TGCGCCAGCAGCTTGGCCACGGGGGGAGCAGAGACCCAGTACTTC	CASSLATGGAETQYF
TRBV14	TRBJ1-2	.	.	TGTGCCAGCAGCCAAGACCGCCTAAGGGACTATGGCTACACCTTC	CASSQDRLRDYGYTF
TRBV7-9	TRBJ2-7	.	TRBD1	TGTGCCAGCAGCTTAGGACAGGGGGCACGACGCGCCTACACCTACGAGCAGTACTTC	CASSLGQGARRAYTYEQYF
TRBV6-1	TRBJ1-4	.	TRBD1	TGTGCCAGCAGTGGTTACCCCAGGGGGACTAATGAAAAACTGTTTTTT	CASSGYPRGTNEKLFF
TRBV27	TRBJ1-2	.	.	TGTGCCAGCAGTTTTAGGGGATCCTATGGCTACACCTTC	CASSFRGSYGYTF
TRBV7-2	TRBJ2-7	once	.	TGTGCCAGCAGCCCAGGGACGTTCTCCTACGAGCAGTACTTC	CASSPGTFSYEQYF
TRBV27	TRBJ2-1	.	TRBD1	TGTGCCAGCAGACCGGGACAGGGGGCTGGTGAGCAGTTCTTC	CASRPGQGAGEQFF
TRBV7-2	TRBJ1-5	.	.	TGTGCCAGCAACTATGACGGTAGCAATCAGCCCCAGCATTTT	CASNYDGSNQPQHF
TRBV4-2	TRBJ2-6	.	.	TGTGCCAGCAGCCAGAAGGAAGGGAAAGGCTCTGGGGCCAACGTCCTGACTTTC	CASSQKEGKGSGANVLTF
TRBV11-2	TRBJ2-2	.	TRBD2	TGTGCCAGCAGCTCCTTCAGCGGGATCGGCACCGGGGAGCTGTTTTTT	CASSSFSGIGTGELFF
TRBV4-3	TRBJ1-2	.	.	TGCGCCAACAGCCAAGATATACAGGGCTATTGGGGCTACACCTTC	CANSQDIQGYWGYTF
TRBV7-2	TRBJ1-3	.	.	TGTGCCAGCAGTCTCGGACGGTCCTCTGGAAACACCATATATTTT	CASSLGRSSGNTIYF